This T cell receptor beta chain was retrieved from a study of blood T cell repertoires in COVID-19. Data came from immunoSEQ multiplex PCR; TCRdb stores just in-frame clones and leaves some out. The table has under 250,000 clones, roughly 87% seen once. Germline V gives CDR1 MDHEN, CDR2 SYDVKM. This CDR3 is 13 amino acids long. The ends lost 6 bases at V and 4 bases at J; junction bases unmatched: 6. The material sequenced was PBMCs or T cells enriched from blood (not recorded which). This TCR came from a man aged 30-40 years who had recovered from COVID-19. The gene calls are TRBV28 and TRBJ2-7; TRBD1 matches at 7 bases. The CDR3 DNA reads TGTGCCAGCAGCCGACAGGGTGGGTACGAGCAGTACTTC. This gives the protein CASSRQGGYEQYF. Supplemented by reference TRBV28 and TRBJ2-7, the full variable domain reads DVKVTQSSRYLVKRTGEKVFLECVQDMDHENMFWYRQDPGLGLRLIYFSYDVKMKEKGDIPEGYSVSREKKERFSLILESASTNQTSMYLCASSRQGGYEQYFGPGTRLTVT.